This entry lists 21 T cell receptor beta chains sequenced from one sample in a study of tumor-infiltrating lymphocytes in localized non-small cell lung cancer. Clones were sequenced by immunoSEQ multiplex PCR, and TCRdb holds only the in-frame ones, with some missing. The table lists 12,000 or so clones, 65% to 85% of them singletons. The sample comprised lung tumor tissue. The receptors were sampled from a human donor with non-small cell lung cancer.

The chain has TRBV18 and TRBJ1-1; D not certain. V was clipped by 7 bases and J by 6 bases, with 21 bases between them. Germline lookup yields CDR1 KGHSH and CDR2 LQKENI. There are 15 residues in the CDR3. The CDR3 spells CASFLELARTPEAFF. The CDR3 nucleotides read TGTGCCAGCTTTTTGGAGCTAGCCAGAACTCCTGAAGCTTTCTTT.

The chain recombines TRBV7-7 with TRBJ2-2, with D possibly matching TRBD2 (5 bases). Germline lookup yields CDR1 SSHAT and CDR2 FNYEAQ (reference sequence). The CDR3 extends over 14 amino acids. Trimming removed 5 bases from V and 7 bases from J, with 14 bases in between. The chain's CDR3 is CASSPGREHGELFF. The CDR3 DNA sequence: TGTGCCAGCAGCCCCGGACGGGAACACGGGGAGCTGTTTTTT.

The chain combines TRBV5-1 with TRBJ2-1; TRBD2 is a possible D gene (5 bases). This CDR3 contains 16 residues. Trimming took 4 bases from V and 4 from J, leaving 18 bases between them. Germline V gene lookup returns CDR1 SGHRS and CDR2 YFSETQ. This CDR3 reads CASSRRADRRYNEQFF. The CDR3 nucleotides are TGCGCCAGCAGCCGAAGGGCCGACCGGAGGTACAATGAGCAGTTCTTC.

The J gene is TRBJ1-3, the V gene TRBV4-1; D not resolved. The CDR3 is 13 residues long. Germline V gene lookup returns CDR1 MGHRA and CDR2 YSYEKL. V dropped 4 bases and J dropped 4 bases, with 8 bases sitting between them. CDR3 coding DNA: TGCGCCAGCAGCCCAGAAATAGGAAACACCATATATTTT. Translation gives CASSPEIGNTIYF.

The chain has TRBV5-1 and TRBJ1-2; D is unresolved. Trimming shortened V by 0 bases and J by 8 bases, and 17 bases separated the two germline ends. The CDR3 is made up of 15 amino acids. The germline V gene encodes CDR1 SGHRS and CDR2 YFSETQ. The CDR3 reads CASSLGTGKVEGYTF. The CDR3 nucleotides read TGCGCCAGCAGCTTGGGGACCGGAAAAGTGGAGGGCTACACCTTC.

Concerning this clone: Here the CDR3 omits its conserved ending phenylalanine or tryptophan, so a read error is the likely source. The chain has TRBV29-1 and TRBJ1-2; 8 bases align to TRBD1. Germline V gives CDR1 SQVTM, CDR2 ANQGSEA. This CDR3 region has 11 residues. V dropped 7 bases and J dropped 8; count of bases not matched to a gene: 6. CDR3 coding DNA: TGCAGCGCCGGACAGGGAGAAGGCTACACCCTC. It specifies CSAGQGEGYTL.

This chain's CDR3 is CASSLQGQEAFF. For the CDR3, the DNA is TGTGCCAGCAGCTTACAGGGACAAGAAGCTTTCTTT. V usage is TRBV7-9 and J usage is TRBJ1-1; D may be TRBD1 (6 bases). CDR3 length equals 12 residues. Germline V gene lookup returns CDR1 SEHNR and CDR2 FQNEAQ (reference sequence). V was cut by 2 bases and J by 8 bases, with 9 bases left in between.

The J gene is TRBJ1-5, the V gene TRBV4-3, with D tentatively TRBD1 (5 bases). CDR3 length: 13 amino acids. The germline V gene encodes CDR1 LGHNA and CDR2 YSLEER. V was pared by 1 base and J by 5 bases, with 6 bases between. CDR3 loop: CASSQGRDQPQHF. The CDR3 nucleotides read TGCGCCAGCAGCCAAGGCAGGGATCAGCCCCAGCATTTT.

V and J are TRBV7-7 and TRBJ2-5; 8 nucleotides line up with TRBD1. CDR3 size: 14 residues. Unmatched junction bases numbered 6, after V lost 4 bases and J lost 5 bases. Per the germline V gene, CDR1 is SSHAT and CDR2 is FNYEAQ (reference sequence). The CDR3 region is CASSSGSGGETQYF. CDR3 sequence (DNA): TGTGCCAGCAGCTCGGGGTCAGGGGGCGAGACCCAGTACTTC. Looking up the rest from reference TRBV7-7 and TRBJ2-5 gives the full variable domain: GAGVSQSPRYKVTKRGQDVTLRCDPISSHATLYWYQQALGQGPEFLTYFNYEAQPDKSGLPSDRFSAERPEGSISTLTIQRTEQRDSAMYRCASSSGSGGETQYFGPGTRLLVL.

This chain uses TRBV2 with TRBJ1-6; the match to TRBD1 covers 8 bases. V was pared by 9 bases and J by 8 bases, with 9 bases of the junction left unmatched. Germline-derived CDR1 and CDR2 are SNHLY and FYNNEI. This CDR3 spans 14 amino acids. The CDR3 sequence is CASSYDRGYSPLHF. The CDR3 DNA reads TGTGCCAGTTCCTACGACAGGGGATATTCACCCCTCCACTTT.

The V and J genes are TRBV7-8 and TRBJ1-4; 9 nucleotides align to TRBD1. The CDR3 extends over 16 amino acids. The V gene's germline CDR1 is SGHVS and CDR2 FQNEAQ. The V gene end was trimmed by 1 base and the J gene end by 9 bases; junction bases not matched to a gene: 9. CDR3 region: CASSLEPPDRGKKLFF. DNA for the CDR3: TGTGCCAGCAGCTTAGAACCCCCGGACAGGGGCAAAAAACTGTTTTTT.

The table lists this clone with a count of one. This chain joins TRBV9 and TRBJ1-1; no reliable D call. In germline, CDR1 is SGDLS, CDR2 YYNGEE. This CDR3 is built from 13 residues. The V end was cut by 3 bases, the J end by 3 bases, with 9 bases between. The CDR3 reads CASSGDKYTEAFF. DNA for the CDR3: TGTGCCAGCAGCGGAGACAAATACACTGAAGCTTTCTTT.

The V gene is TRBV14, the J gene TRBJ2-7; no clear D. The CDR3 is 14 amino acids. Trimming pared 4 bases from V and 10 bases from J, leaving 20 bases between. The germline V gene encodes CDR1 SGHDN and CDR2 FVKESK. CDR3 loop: CASSPAVGRRPQYF. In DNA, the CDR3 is TGTGCCAGCAGCCCCGCAGTGGGCAGGCGTCCCCAGTACTTC. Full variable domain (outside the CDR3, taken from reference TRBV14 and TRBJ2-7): EAGVTQFPSHSVIEKGQTVTLRCDPISGHDNLYWYRRVMGKEIKFLLHFVKESKQDESGMPNNRFLAERTGGTYSTLKVQPAELEDSGVYFCASSPAVGRRPQYFGPGTRLTVT.

CDR3 DNA sequence: TGTGCCAGCAGCTTATCCGGACAGGCCCAGCAGTACTTC. Amino acid sequence: CASSLSGQAQQYF. V usage is TRBV11-1 and J usage is TRBJ2-7, with TRBD1 identical over 7 bases. This CDR3 spans 13 amino acids. From germline, CDR1 is SGHAT and CDR2 FQDESV (reference sequence). V was pared by 2 bases and J by 8 bases, with 6 bases of the junction left unmatched.

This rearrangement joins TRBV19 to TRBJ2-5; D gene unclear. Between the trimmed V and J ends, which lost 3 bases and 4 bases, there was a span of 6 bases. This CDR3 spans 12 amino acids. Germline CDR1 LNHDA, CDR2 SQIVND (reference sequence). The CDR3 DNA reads TGTGCCAGTAGTATCTTGGGAGAGACCCAGTACTTC. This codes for CASSILGETQYF.

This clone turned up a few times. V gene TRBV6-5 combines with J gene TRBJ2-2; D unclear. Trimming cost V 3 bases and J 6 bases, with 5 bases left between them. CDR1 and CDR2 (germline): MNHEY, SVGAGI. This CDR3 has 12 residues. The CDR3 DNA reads TGTGCCAGCAGTTATTCCGCCGGGGAGCTGTTTTTT. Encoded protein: CASSYSAGELFF.

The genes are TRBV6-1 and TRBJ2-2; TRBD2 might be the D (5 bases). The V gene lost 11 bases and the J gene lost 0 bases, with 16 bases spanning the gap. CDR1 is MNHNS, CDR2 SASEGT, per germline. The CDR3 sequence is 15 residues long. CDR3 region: CAGAGSYANTGELFF. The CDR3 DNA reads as TGTGCCGGCGCGGGCAGCTATGCGAACACCGGGGAGCTGTTTTTT.

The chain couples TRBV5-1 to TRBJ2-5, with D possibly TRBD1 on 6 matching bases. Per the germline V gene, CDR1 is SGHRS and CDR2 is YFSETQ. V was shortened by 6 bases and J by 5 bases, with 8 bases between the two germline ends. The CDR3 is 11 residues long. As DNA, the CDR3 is TGCGCCAGCACAGGGGTTGAGACCCAGTACTTC. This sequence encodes CASTGVETQYF.

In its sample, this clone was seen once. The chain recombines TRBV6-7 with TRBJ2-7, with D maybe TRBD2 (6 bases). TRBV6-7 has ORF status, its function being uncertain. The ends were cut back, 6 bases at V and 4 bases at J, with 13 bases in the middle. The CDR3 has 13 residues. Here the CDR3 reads CASRSGREYEQYF. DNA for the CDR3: TGTGCCAGCAGGTCCGGACGGGAGTACGAGCAGTACTTC.

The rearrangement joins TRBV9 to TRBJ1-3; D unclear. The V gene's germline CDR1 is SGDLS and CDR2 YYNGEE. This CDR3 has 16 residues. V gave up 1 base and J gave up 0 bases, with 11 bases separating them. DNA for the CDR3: TGTGCCAGCAGCGTAAGGACGTCCACCTCTGGAAACACCATATATTTT. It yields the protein CASSVRTSTSGNTIYF.

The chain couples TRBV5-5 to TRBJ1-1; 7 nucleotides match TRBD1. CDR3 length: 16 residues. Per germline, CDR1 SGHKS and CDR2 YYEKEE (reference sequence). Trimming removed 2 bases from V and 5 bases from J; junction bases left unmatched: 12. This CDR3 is CASSLHPDRWETEAFF. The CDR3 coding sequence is TGTGCCAGCAGCTTACACCCGGACAGGTGGGAAACTGAAGCTTTCTTT.